One sample yielded the 21 T cell receptor beta chains listed below, sequenced in a study of blood T cell repertoires in COVID-19. Assay: immunoSEQ multiplex PCR; the TCRdb copy retains only in-frame clones and omits some. The table includes under 300,000 clones, around 86% detected once. Source material: peripheral blood. The receptors were gathered from a man aged 30 to 39 who had recovered from COVID-19.

The gene calls are TRBV19 and TRBJ2-3; D may be TRBD1 (6 bases). CDR1 is LNHDA and CDR2 is SQIVND in the germline V gene (reference sequence). V shed 5 bases and J shed 5 bases, with 8 bases lying between them. The CDR3 runs 12 residues. In nucleotides, the CDR3 is TGTGCCAGTAGTCAGGGGAGAGATACGCAGTATTTT. It is translated as CASSQGRDTQYF.

The V call is TRBV11-2, the J call TRBJ1-6; D unresolved. This CDR3 spans 13 amino acids. CDR1 and CDR2 (germline): SGHAT, FQNNGV. V was shortened by 3 bases and J by 7 bases, with 7 bases between the two germline ends. CDR3 sequence (DNA): TGTGCCAGCAGCTTTGAACAGAATTCACCCCTCCACTTT. This codes for CASSFEQNSPLHF.

This clone was counted between two and nine times. The chain employs TRBV6-5 and TRBJ1-1; no firm D call. This CDR3 is 14 amino acids long. V lost 6 bases, J lost 5 bases, and 16 bases lay in between. In germline, CDR1 is MNHEY, CDR2 SVGAGI. The CDR3 is CASRHAQSGTEAFF. The CDR3 DNA follows: TGTGCCAGCAGGCACGCCCAATCGGGGACTGAAGCTTTCTTT.

The chain uses TRBV6-4 and TRBJ2-1; D perhaps matches TRBD2 (7 bases). The length of the CDR3 is 15 residues. CDR1 and CDR2 from the germline V gene are MRHNA and SNTAGT. Trimming cost V 6 bases and J 6 bases, with 18 bases left between them. The CDR3 DNA follows: TGTGCCAGCAGCGACGGGCGGGGGCCTTCCAATGAGCAGTTCTTC. Translated: CASSDGRGPSNEQFF.

The chain couples TRBV27 to TRBJ1-2, with D perhaps TRBD1 (6 bases). CDR1 and CDR2 (germline): MNHEY, SMNVEV (reference sequence). Trimming took off 3 bases at V and 4 bases at J, with 9 bases between the two ends. CDR3 length equals 13 residues. In DNA form, the CDR3 reads TGTGCCAGCAGTTTCAGGGGCAGCTATGGCTACACCTTC. Translation gives CASSFRGSYGYTF.

This sequence joins TRBV10-3 and TRBJ1-2, with TRBD1 as a possible D gene (6 bases). The germline V gene has CDR1 ENHRY and CDR2 SYGVKD. The CDR3 sequence is 13 residues long. V was pared by 7 bases and J by 2 bases, with 11 bases between. CDR3 loop: CAITRDTNYGYTF. In nucleotides, the CDR3 is TGTGCCATCACCCGGGACACCAACTATGGCTACACCTTC.

The chain employs TRBV29-1 and TRBJ2-3; D is uncertain. This CDR3 is 12 amino acids long. V lost 4 bases and J lost 5, with 10 bases in between. Germline values: CDR1 SQVTM, CDR2 ANQGSEA. The CDR3 spells CSVGAGGDTQYF. CDR3 in DNA: TGCAGCGTTGGGGCCGGTGGAGATACGCAGTATTTT.

The chain joins TRBV9 to TRBJ1-6; 8 bases are a match to TRBD1. The germline V gene has CDR1 SGDLS and CDR2 YYNGEE. The CDR3 runs 14 residues. Trimming cost V 3 bases and J 6 bases; bases outside gene matches: 2. CDR3 coding DNA: TGTGCCAGCAGCGGGACAGGGTCTAATTCACCCCTCCACTTT. Its protein is CASSGTGSNSPLHF.

The chain recombines TRBV4-1 with TRBJ2-3; D not certain. The V gene's germline CDR1 is MGHRA and CDR2 YSYEKL. The CDR3 runs 15 residues. V dropped 2 bases and J dropped 4 bases, with 13 bases sitting between them. CDR3 sequence: CASSQYVLVPDTQYF. DNA of the CDR3: TGCGCCAGCAGCCAATATGTTTTAGTCCCAGATACGCAGTATTTT.

V and J are TRBV7-2 and TRBJ2-3; possible D gene TRBD2, 5 bases. Germline CDR1 is SGHTA and CDR2 is FQGNSA. The CDR3 has 14 residues. Trimming cost V 4 bases and J 8 bases, with 16 bases left between them. The CDR3 DNA is TGTGCCAGCAGCTCCACTCCGGGAACGACTACGCAGTATTTT. As protein: CASSSTPGTTTQYF.

V usage is TRBV6-2 or TRBV6-3 and J usage is TRBJ2-5, with TRBD2 as a possible D gene (5 bases). In germline, CDR1 is MNHEY, CDR2 SVGEGT. This CDR3 is 15 amino acids long. The V and J ends lost 0 bases and 5 bases respectively, with 13 bases between them. The CDR3 sequence: CASSYSSAGGETQYF. CDR3 sequence (DNA): TGTGCCAGCAGTTACTCGTCCGCGGGCGGGGAGACCCAGTACTTC.

The chain carries TRBV10-2 and TRBJ1-2; TRBD1 is a possible D gene (6 bases). The CDR3 contains 12 residues. The germline V gene encodes CDR1 WSHSY and CDR2 SAAADI. Trimming pared 5 bases from V and 8 bases from J, leaving 12 bases between. CDR3: CASSPAQGGYTF. CDR3 DNA sequence: TGCGCCAGCAGTCCGGCGCAGGGGGGCTACACCTTC.

The chain couples TRBV15 to TRBJ2-7; D is unresolved. Germline values: CDR1 LNHNV, CDR2 YYDKDF (reference sequence). V was shortened by 0 bases and J by 2 bases, with 11 bases between the two germline ends. This CDR3 has 15 amino acids. The CDR3 spells CATSRDRSLTYEQYF. CDR3 coding DNA: TGTGCCACCAGCAGAGATCGGAGCCTTACCTACGAGCAGTACTTC. The entire variable domain, with the rest obtained from reference TRBV15 and TRBJ2-7, is as follows: DAMVIQNPRYQVTQFGKPVTLSCSQTLNHNVMYWYQQKSSQAPKLLFHYYDKDFNNEADTPDNFQSRRPNTSFCFLDIRSPGLGDTAMYLCATSRDRSLTYEQYFGPGTRLTVT.

The V call is TRBV5-5, the J call TRBJ1-2; 9 positions agree with TRBD1. The CDR3 has 14 residues. CDR1 and CDR2 from the germline V gene are SGHKS and YYEKEE (reference sequence). V dropped 0 bases and J dropped 3; count of bases not matched to a gene: 0. CDR3 sequence reads: CASSLGQGDYGYTF. The CDR3 nucleotides read TGTGCCAGCAGCTTGGGACAGGGGGACTATGGCTACACCTTC. The full variable domain, completed using reference TRBV5-5 and TRBJ1-2, is DAGVTQSPTHLIKTRGQQVTLRCSPISGHKSVSWYQQVLGQGPQFIFQYYEKEERGRGNFPDRFSARQFPNYSSELNVNALLLGDSALYLCASSLGQGDYGYTFGSGTRLTVV.

V usage is TRBV3-1 (or the pseudogene TRBV3-2) and J usage is TRBJ2-7, with D possibly TRBD2 on 6 matching bases. Germline CDR1 LGHDT, CDR2 YNNKEL (reference sequence). This CDR3 has 15 amino acids. Trimming took 9 bases from V and 3 from J, leaving 21 bases between them. The CDR3 reads CARASRQRAFYEQYV. CDR3 sequence (DNA): TGTGCCAGGGCGAGTCGTCAGCGGGCTTTCTACGAGCAGTACGTC.

The chain combines TRBV12-2 with TRBJ2-5; the DNA was not used to check the table's D call, TRBD1. TRBV12-2 has pseudogene status. CDR3 length: 15 residues. The CDR3 DNA follows: TGTGCAAGTCGCTTAGAAGGGGACAAACAAGAGACCCAGTACTTC. This codes for CASRLEGDKQETQYF.

This clone was picked up a small number of times. In nucleotides, the CDR3 is TGTGCCAGCCTAACAACCGGGGTCCCCGGGGAGCTGTTTTTT. This gives the protein CASLTTGVPGELFF. J is TRBJ2-2 and V is TRBV7-9, with a weak D call TRBD2 (5 bases). The CDR3 runs to 14 residues. Deletions cut 8 bases from V and 6 bases from J, with 16 bases between. The germline V gene has CDR1 SEHNR and CDR2 FQNEAQ (reference sequence). Full variable domain (rest looked up from reference TRBV7-9 and TRBJ2-2): DTGVSQNPRHKITKRGQNVTFRCDPISEHNRLYWYRQTLGQGPEFLTYFQNEAQLEKSRLLSDRFSAERPKGSFSTLEIQRTEQGDSAMYLCASLTTGVPGELFFGEGSRLTVL.

V gene TRBV30 combines with J gene TRBJ2-1; 8 bases are shared with TRBD1. V trimming: 0 bases; J trimming: 2 bases; junction bases outside the gene matches: 18. Germline-derived CDR1 and CDR2 are GTSNPN and SVGIG (reference sequence). This CDR3 comprises 20 residues. CDR3 DNA sequence: TGTGCCTGGAGTGTGTATTATGGGACAGGAGGCTTTAGGCCCTACAATGAGCAGTTCTTC. Residues: CAWSVYYGTGGFRPYNEQFF.

The chain joins TRBV6-5 to TRBJ2-3; TRBD1 matches 7 bases. The CDR3 consists of 15 residues. The germline V gene encodes CDR1 MNHEY and CDR2 SVGAGI. Trimming at V came to 0 bases and at J to 8 bases, leaving 8 bases not matched to a gene. CDR3 loop: CASSYSGTVGATQYF. The CDR3 coding sequence is TGTGCCAGCAGTTACTCAGGGACAGTCGGAGCTACGCAGTATTTT.

The CDR3 DNA is TGTGCCAGCAGGGTACACAGGGGCGAAGGGACTGAAGCTTTCTTT. This gives the protein CASRVHRGEGTEAFF. The genes are TRBV2 and TRBJ1-1; 7 bases agree with TRBD1. The germline CDR1 and CDR2 sequences are SNHLY and FYNNEI. This CDR3 region has 15 residues. The ends lost 6 bases at V and 5 bases at J; junction bases unmatched: 12.

The chain employs TRBV11-1 and TRBJ1-2, with 9 bases lining up with TRBD1. With V trimmed by 5 bases and J by 6 bases, 10 bases remained unmatched. Germline CDR1 is SGHAT and CDR2 is FQDESV (reference sequence). CDR3 length: 15 residues. CDR3 region: CASSPTGQGTHGYTF. The CDR3 nucleotides read TGTGCCAGCAGCCCGACGGGACAGGGTACACATGGCTACACCTTC. The full variable domain, its missing parts supplied by reference TRBV11-1 and TRBJ1-2, is EAEVAQSPRYKITEKSQAVAFWCDPISGHATLYWYRQILGQGPELLVQFQDESVVDDSQLPKDRFSAERLKGVDSTLKIQPAELGDSAMYLCASSPTGQGTHGYTFGSGTRLTVV.